Listed below are T cell receptor beta chains from one sample, sequenced in a study of Ad26.COV2.S vaccination and SARS-CoV-2 variants. TCRdb's copy holds only in-frame clones and misses some; the assay was immunoSEQ multiplex PCR. This sample yields roughly 92,000 clones, of which under 90% are seen a single time; roughly 15% belongs to the top ten. The sample in question was peripheral blood, obtained after recovery from COVID-19. Every receptor here comes from a human donor who had recovered from COVID-19. Each CDR3 is given with its conserved first and last residue. D genes are given only for firm matches. Clone size is given for some rows only: seen once, a few or many times, or a class if the clone is expanded.

abundance	d_gene	v_gene	j_gene	CDR3aa	CDR3nt
NA	NA	TRBV7-2	TRBJ2-5	CASSPLPRGVGTQYF	TGTGCCAGCAGCCCCCTCCCGAGGGGGGTGGGGACCCAGTACTTC
NA	NA	TRBV6-6	TRBJ1-4	CASSYPGGNEKLFF	TGTGCCAGCAGTTACCCCGGGGGGAATGAAAAACTGTTTTTT
NA	NA	TRBV2	TRBJ2-1	CAEATWSNEQFF	TGTGCCGAGGCAACGTGGAGCAATGAGCAGTTCTTC
NA	NA	TRBV4-2	TRBJ2-2	CASSREQGNTGELFF	TGTGCCAGCAGCCGTGAACAGGGAAACACCGGGGAGCTGTTTTTT
NA	TRBD1	TRBV18	TRBJ2-1	CASSPTGGTYNEQFF	TGTGCCAGCTCACCCACAGGGGGCACCTACAATGAGCAGTTCTTC
NA	NA	TRBV25-1	TRBJ1-2	CASSERFYGYTF	TGTGCCAGCAGTGAGCGTTTTTATGGCTACACCTTC
NA	TRBD1	TRBV4-2	TRBJ1-5	CASSQGTGGKSNQPQHF	TGTGCCAGCAGCCAAGGGACAGGGGGCAAAAGCAATCAGCCCCAGCATTTT
NA	NA	TRBV6-5	TRBJ2-7	CASYMQGSYEQYF	TGTGCCAGCTATATGCAGGGCTCCTACGAGCAGTACTTC
NA	NA	TRBV28	TRBJ1-6	CASSLGTVLMNSPLHF	TGTGCCAGCAGTTTAGGAACAGTCCTTATGAATTCACCCCTCCACTTT
NA	NA	TRBV11-3	TRBJ2-5	CASSLGQETQYF	TGTGCCAGCAGCTTGGGGCAAGAGACCCAGTACTTC
once	NA	TRBV24-1	TRBJ1-2	CATSGGGGYGYTF	TGTGCCACCAGTGGTGGGGGCGGCTATGGCTACACCTTC
once	NA	TRBV28	TRBJ2-7	CASSSTGTYNSYEQYF	TGTGCCAGCAGTTCGACCGGGACTTACAACTCCTACGAGCAGTACTTC
few	TRBD1	TRBV7-9	TRBJ2-7	CASSRQGGRYEQYF	TGTGCCAGCAGCCGACAGGGGGGCAGGTACGAGCAGTACTTC
NA	NA	TRBV5-6	TRBJ1-1	CASSTSVRGGDTEAFF	TGTGCCAGCAGCACCTCGGTACGGGGGGGAGACACTGAAGCTTTCTTT
NA	NA	TRBV25-1	TRBJ2-7	CASSDLVSGEQYF	TGTGCCAGCAGTGATCTGGTCTCGGGAGAGCAGTACTTC
NA	NA	TRBV18	TRBJ2-6	CASSQTGSGANVLTF	TGTGCCAGCTCACAGACAGGCTCTGGGGCCAACGTCCTGACTTTC
NA	TRBD1	TRBV4-2	TRBJ2-7	CASSHDRGSAYEQYF	TGTGCCAGCAGCCACGACAGGGGGTCGGCCTACGAGCAGTACTTC
NA	NA	TRBV24-1	TRBJ2-7	CATSDLWGRSYEQYF	TGTGCCACCAGTGATTTGTGGGGGCGCTCCTACGAGCAGTACTTC
NA	TRBD1	TRBV12-3/TRBV12-4	TRBJ2-7	CASSLMDRSEQYF	TGTGCCAGCAGTTTAATGGACAGGTCCGAGCAGTACTTC
NA	NA	TRBV20-1	TRBJ1-1	CSARSTEAFF	TGCAGTGCTAGAAGCACTGAAGCTTTCTTT
NA	TRBD1	TRBV4-2	TRBJ1-1	CASSLPGGGTEAFF	TGTGCCAGCAGCCTGCCAGGGGGTGGCACTGAAGCTTTCTTT
NA	NA	TRBV9	TRBJ2-1	CASSVGHGDEQFF	TGTGCCAGCAGCGTAGGGCATGGAGACGAGCAGTTCTTC
NA	NA	TRBV3-1/TRBV3-2	TRBJ2-4	CASSQVPGYIQYF	TGTGCCAGCAGCCAAGTTCCCGGCTACATTCAGTACTTC
NA	NA	TRBV24-1	TRBJ1-5	CATSDLGGSNQPQHF	TGTGCCACCAGTGATTTGGGAGGGAGCAATCAGCCCCAGCATTTT
NA	NA	TRBV19	TRBJ2-1	CASRRLNEQFF	TGTGCCAGTAGGCGACTAAATGAGCAGTTCTTC
NA	NA	TRBV4-1	TRBJ2-2	CASSQGQGWRERTGELFF	TGCGCCAGCAGCCAAGGACAGGGATGGCGGGAGCGCACCGGGGAGCTGTTTTTT
few	NA	TRBV7-6	TRBJ2-2	CASSLNTGELFF	TGTGCCAGCAGCCTTAACACCGGGGAGCTGTTTTTT
NA	NA	TRBV9	TRBJ1-1	CASSPTGTEAFF	TGTGCCAGCAGCCCCACAGGGACTGAAGCTTTCTTT
NA	NA	TRBV12-5	TRBJ1-2	CASGLSSLRYGYTF	TGTGCTAGTGGTTTGTCCTCCTTACGGTATGGCTACACCTTC
NA	NA	TRBV21-1	TRBJ2-2	CASSKARGLAGSGGTGELFF	TGTGCCAGCAGCAAAGCTAGGGGACTAGCGGGGAGTGGGGGCACCGGGGAGCTGTTTTTT
NA	NA	TRBV28	TRBJ2-7	CASSLTYEQYF	TGTGCCAGCAGTCTCACTTACGAGCAGTACTTC
NA	NA	TRBV3-1/TRBV3-2	TRBJ1-3	CASSQDLIRVRLGNTIYF	TGTGCCAGCAGCCAAGATCTTATTCGGGTCAGACTGGGAAACACCATATATTTT